The present entry profiles one T cell receptor (beta chain) with its context. Its antigen is not identified. Researchers ran the PCR with 60 Vbeta and 13 Jbeta primers. Measured with immunoSEQ multiplex PCR; TCRdb has only the in-frame clones, and not every one. The sample carries hundreds of thousands of clones, around 66% recorded once. The data stem from a study of cytomegalovirus exposure and HLA in healthy donors. CDR1 and CDR2 from the germline V gene are SGHRS and YFSETQ. V dropped 4 bases and J dropped 0 bases, with 7 bases sitting between them. CDR3 length: 13 residues. Study conclusions and caveats: Available immune exposure information was restricted to CMV serostatus only. HLA alleles were associated with 16,951 TCR beta sequences in a later analysis at 0.05 false discovery rate.

This TCR was sampled from a female donor in good health and CMV-seronegative. The genes are TRBV5-1 and TRBJ1-1; D not certain. The sequenced sample was PBMCs. This chain's CDR3 is CASSPGLNTEAFF. The CDR3 bases are TGCGCCAGCAGCCCAGGATTGAACACTGAAGCTTTCTTT.